A selection of T cell receptor beta chains follows, all from one sample in a study of T cells in Graves' hyperthyroidism and ophthalmopathy. MiXCR, applied by TCRdb to the multiplex PCR reads, yields one record per CDR3 protein. This sample has 200,000 to 250,000 distinct CDR3 sequences, with about 15% found just once. The specimen was blood. These receptors all come from a woman between 50 and 59 years old with Graves' hyperthyroidism. CDR3s include the opening cysteine and the closing phenylalanine or tryptophan. Fields, in order: D gene, V gene, J gene, CDR3 protein. A D gene is named only where the DNA matches it firmly.

D: -; V: TRBV11-3; J: TRBJ2-3; CDR3: CASSPLGTDGVDTQYF
D: -; V: TRBV6-1; J: TRBJ1-2; CDR3: CASSEAYEQTVDIANYGYTF
D: -; V: TRBV11-2; J: TRBJ1-2; CDR3: CASSLGQSERYGYTF
D: TRBD2; V: TRBV20-1; J: TRBJ2-3; CDR3: CSARAGGPKDTQYF
D: -; V: TRBV6-8; J: TRBJ2-1; CDR3: CASTQPGVVDEQFF
D: TRBD2; V: TRBV15; J: TRBJ2-1; CDR3: CATIGAGLAGLSSYNEQFF
D: TRBD2; V: TRBV27; J: TRBJ2-1; CDR3: CASSLFGGSSYNEQFF
D: -; V: TRBV19; J: TRBJ2-2; CDR3: CASSTLRVTGELFF
D: TRBD1; V: TRBV9; J: TRBJ1-1; CDR3: CASSITGTGDTEAFF
D: TRBD2; V: TRBV20-1; J: TRBJ2-1; CDR3: CSATPSGRTHEQFF
D: -; V: TRBV20-1; J: TRBJ2-5; CDR3: CSARHLTGGTQYF
D: -; V: TRBV2; J: TRBJ1-5; CDR3: CASSVGGLSNQPQHF
D: -; V: TRBV14; J: TRBJ1-4; CDR3: CASSQPLLSEKLFF
D: -; V: TRBV11-1; J: TRBJ2-1; CDR3: CASSKRGNYNEQFF
D: TRBD2; V: TRBV28; J: TRBJ2-7; CDR3: CASRGGFLRASGANDEQYF
D: -; V: TRBV11-2; J: TRBJ2-1; CDR3: CASSLGRRFSYNEQFF
D: -; V: TRBV29-1; J: TRBJ2-5; CDR3: CSLQETQYF
D: -; V: TRBV11-3; J: TRBJ2-2; CDR3: CASSPADLAAGELFF
D: TRBD2; V: TRBV11-2; J: TRBJ2-4; CDR3: CASSRLAGEAKNIQYF
D: -; V: TRBV6-1; J: TRBJ2-2; CDR3: CASTLGTRAGELFF
D: TRBD2; V: TRBV24-1; J: TRBJ2-2; CDR3: CATSDPGLAGVMGGELFF
D: TRBD1; V: TRBV12-3/TRBV12-4; J: TRBJ1-3; CDR3: CASRVGQGNGNTIYF
D: TRBD2; V: TRBV7-6; J: TRBJ2-2; CDR3: CASSGMRGLDDTGELFF
D: -; V: TRBV10-1; J: TRBJ1-1; CDR3: CASSESGPSREAFF
D: -; V: TRBV7-9; J: TRBJ2-7; CDR3: CASSLGARYEQYF
D: -; V: TRBV3-1; J: TRBJ2-3; CDR3: CASSQALQGRTDTQYF
D: -; V: TRBV7-9; J: TRBJ1-2; CDR3: CASSQDLYGYTF
D: -; V: TRBV7-3; J: TRBJ2-1; CDR3: CASSLIPGYEQFF
D: -; V: TRBV19; J: TRBJ1-2; CDR3: CATLYQGRSDYTF
D: -; V: TRBV20-1; J: TRBJ2-7; CDR3: CSAKNGIVSYEQYF
D: -; V: TRBV20-1; J: TRBJ2-7; CDR3: CSAGRTAWEQYF
D: -; V: TRBV11-3; J: TRBJ2-1; CDR3: CASSPFVTQSSYNEQFF
D: -; V: TRBV29-1; J: TRBJ1-2; CDR3: CSARGQGSYGYTF
D: -; V: TRBV7-9; J: TRBJ1-5; CDR3: CASSLDVTAPQHF
D: -; V: TRBV11-2; J: TRBJ2-5; CDR3: CASSLVQAQETQYF
D: -; V: TRBV25-1; J: TRBJ2-1; CDR3: CASSALGDRYNEQFF
D: -; V: TRBV7-8; J: TRBJ2-3; CDR3: CASSWMGGGSDTQYF
D: -; V: TRBV6-6; J: TRBJ2-7; CDR3: CASSYSSASSYEQYF
D: TRBD2; V: TRBV20-1; J: TRBJ2-1; CDR3: CSALTSGSQTYNEQFF
D: -; V: TRBV15; J: TRBJ1-6; CDR3: CATSRDLQKIHFYNSPLHF
D: -; V: TRBV20-1; J: TRBJ1-1; CDR3: CSAQRPSPDTEAFF
D: TRBD1; V: TRBV7-2; J: TRBJ2-4; CDR3: CASSLTQGAVDIQYF
D: -; V: TRBV19; J: TRBJ1-1; CDR3: CATWPGGTEAFF
D: -; V: TRBV5-1; J: TRBJ1-1; CDR3: CASRRTVNTEAFF
D: -; V: TRBV7-9; J: TRBJ1-3; CDR3: CASSPMGTGNTIYF
D: TRBD2; V: TRBV30; J: TRBJ2-5; CDR3: CAWSLTSGKAVETQYF
D: -; V: TRBV30; J: TRBJ2-5; CDR3: CAWSVVGGETQYF
D: TRBD2; V: TRBV9; J: TRBJ2-2; CDR3: CASSVASLADTGELFF
D: -; V: TRBV28; J: TRBJ1-6; CDR3: CASSKVRDGYNSPLHF
D: -; V: TRBV6-4; J: TRBJ1-6; CDR3: CASSKVHGVGSPLHF
D: -; V: TRBV20-1; J: TRBJ1-5; CDR3: CSARKAVDQPQHF
D: TRBD1; V: TRBV11-3; J: TRBJ1-6; CDR3: CASSSRQGYYNSPLHF
D: -; V: TRBV7-9; J: TRBJ2-7; CDR3: CASSFPSLSYEQYF
D: -; V: TRBV29-1; J: TRBJ1-1; CDR3: CSATWTVEAFF
D: TRBD2; V: TRBV30; J: TRBJ2-7; CDR3: CAWKLTSGTYEQYF
D: TRBD1; V: TRBV5-1; J: TRBJ2-7; CDR3: CASSSGQGGTHEQYF
D: TRBD1; V: TRBV29-1; J: TRBJ2-3; CDR3: CSVEATGTGGSDTQYF